This paragraph reports one T cell receptor (beta chain). Its specificity is not known. It was with 60 Vbeta and 13 Jbeta primers that the PCR ran. TCRdb keeps only in-frame clones here, not all; method: immunoSEQ multiplex PCR. The sample consists of about 140,000 clones, roughly 79% of them appearing once. The source of the sample is a study of cytomegalovirus exposure and HLA in healthy donors. Study-wide points: Judged likely to be a sequencing artifact was a cluster of highly shared sequence variants.

Germline V gene data show CDR1 as MNHEY and CDR2 as SVGAGI. There are 13 residues in the CDR3. The V gene lost 4 bases and the J gene lost 3 bases, with 10 bases spanning the gap. The chain carries TRBV6-5 and TRBJ2-7; D is unresolved. This clonotype was sampled from a woman younger than 45 in good health and CMV-seronegative. Sequenced: PBMCs. The CDR3 loop is CASSSLIDYEQYF. CDR3 DNA: TGTGCCAGCAGTTCCCTTATAGACTACGAGCAGTACTTC.